The subject of this entry is one TCR beta chain. Its specificity is unknown. Using its own MiXCR run on the 5' RACE reads, TCRdb lists one record per CDR3 protein. The sample carries about 890,000 distinct CDR3 sequences, around an eighth recorded once. The source of the sample is a study of identical twins. Whole-study results and caveats: Cord blood beta clonotypes present at high abundance carried fewer insertions; no such pattern appeared in memory repertoires. Among out-of-frame alpha sequences shared by twins, low generation probability occurred in excess.

This sample was shared with a second study, whose subject was yellow fever vaccine responses in identical twins.

This sequence originates from a woman between 18 and 29 years old in good health. The sequencing input was PBMCs.

The CDR3: CASSPQGALTEAFF. CDR3 DNA: TGTGCCAGCAGCCCTCAGGGGGCCCTAACTGAAGCTTTCTTT. The J gene is TRBJ1-1, the V gene TRBV12-3 or TRBV12-4; 8 bases line up with TRBD1. This CDR3 has 14 residues. V lost 6 bases and J lost 5; bases outside the gene matches: 8.